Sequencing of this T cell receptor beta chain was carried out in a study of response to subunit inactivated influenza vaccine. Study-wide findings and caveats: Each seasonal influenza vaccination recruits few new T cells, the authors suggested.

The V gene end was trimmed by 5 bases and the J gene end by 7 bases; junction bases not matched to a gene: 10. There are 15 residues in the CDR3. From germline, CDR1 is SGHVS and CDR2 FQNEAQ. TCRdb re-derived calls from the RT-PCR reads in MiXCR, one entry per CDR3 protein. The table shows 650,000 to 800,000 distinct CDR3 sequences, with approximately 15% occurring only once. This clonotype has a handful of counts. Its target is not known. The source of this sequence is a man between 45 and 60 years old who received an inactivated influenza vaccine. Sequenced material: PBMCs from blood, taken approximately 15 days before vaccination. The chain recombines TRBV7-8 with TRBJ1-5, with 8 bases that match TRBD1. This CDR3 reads CASSPDQGAWQPQHF. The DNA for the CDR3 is TGTGCCAGCAGCCCCGACCAGGGGGCATGGCAGCCCCAGCATTTT. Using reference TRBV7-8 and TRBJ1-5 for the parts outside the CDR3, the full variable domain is GAGVSQSPRYKVAKRGQDVALRCDPISGHVSLFWYQQALGQGPEFLTYFQNEAQLDKSGLPSDRFFAERPEGSVSTLKIQRTQQEDSAVYLCASSPDQGAWQPQHFGDGTRLSIL.